The next 9 T cell receptor beta chains were all read from a single sample in a study of PD-L1 blockade in urothelial cancer. The method was immunoSEQ multiplex PCR; TCRdb's version includes in-frame clones alone and lacks a portion of them. Of 20,000 to 30,000 clones listed, approximately 88% were seen once; the top ten hold 8% to 10%. The material sequenced was PBMCs, taken around atezolizumab (anti-PD-L1) treatment. The source is a man in his sixties or seventies with urothelial cancer.

The J gene is TRBJ2-1, the V gene TRBV29-1; 9 bases are shared with TRBD1. The CDR3 spans 13 residues. CDR1 is SQVTM, CDR2 ANQGSEA, per germline. Germline trimming cut 4 bases from V and 9 bases from J; bases unmatched to any gene: 7. The CDR3 spells CSVGQGGVGEQFF. In DNA, the CDR3 is TGCAGCGTTGGACAGGGGGGGGTTGGTGAGCAGTTCTTC.

This chain joins TRBV4-1 and TRBJ1-1; 7 nucleotides agree with TRBD1. CDR3 length: 18 amino acids. V shed 0 bases, J shed 3 bases, and the junction held 13 bases outside the gene matches. Germline V gene sequence: CDR1 MGHRA, CDR2 YSYEKL. The CDR3 protein is CASSQDRQTGAQDTEAFF. CDR3 nucleotide sequence: TGCGCCAGCAGCCAAGATCGGCAAACAGGGGCGCAGGACACTGAAGCTTTCTTT.

The chain couples TRBV7-2 to TRBJ1-5; D is unclear. Germline assignment: CDR1 SGHTA and CDR2 FQGNSA. This CDR3 has 13 amino acids. V lost 1 base and J 6 bases, leaving 7 bases between the germline ends. The CDR3 protein is CASSLERFQPQHF. The CDR3 DNA reads TGTGCCAGCAGCTTAGAGCGCTTTCAGCCCCAGCATTTT.

This clone has only a few counts. The rearrangement joins TRBV7-2 to TRBJ1-2; D gene ambiguous. Looked up from germline, CDR1 is SGHTA and CDR2 is FQGNSA. This CDR3 is 12 amino acids long. The ends were cut back, 1 base at V and 14 bases at J, with 14 bases in the middle. In nucleotides, the CDR3 is TGTGCCAGCAGCTTAGATTGGGTCAGCGGGACCTTC. This codes for CASSLDWVSGTF.

The genes are TRBV4-2 and TRBJ1-5; 10 nucleotides line up with TRBD1. The germline gives CDR1 LGHNA, CDR2 YNFKEQ. The junction had 6 bases not matched to a gene; V was cut back by 4 bases and J by 6 bases. CDR3 size: 15 residues. The CDR3 DNA follows: TGTGCCAGCAGCCGCGAGGGGACAGGGGCTCAGCCCCAGCATTTT. Its protein product is CASSREGTGAQPQHF.

The sample holds one count of this clone. This chain joins TRBV4-1 and TRBJ2-5; D not certain. Germline lookup yields CDR1 MGHRA and CDR2 YSYEKL. Trimming left V 4 bases short and J 1 base short, with 7 bases between. The CDR3 has 13 amino acids. CDR3 sequence reads: CASSRLLQETQYF. CDR3 bases: TGCGCCAGCAGCCGACTTCTCCAAGAGACCCAGTACTTC.

This chain joins TRBV11-2 and TRBJ2-5, with TRBD2 identical over 12 bases. The CDR3 has 15 residues. From germline, CDR1 is SGHAT and CDR2 FQNNGV. V was pared by 4 bases and J by 2 bases, with 2 bases of the junction left unmatched. The DNA for the CDR3 is TGTGCCAGCAGCTGGACTAGCGGGAAGCAAGAGACCCAGTACTTC. It specifies CASSWTSGKQETQYF.

The CDR3: CASSEGLAGVTDTQYF. DNA for the CDR3: TGTGCCAGCAGTGAAGGACTAGCGGGGGTCACAGATACGCAGTATTTT. The gene calls are TRBV2 and TRBJ2-3, with 12 bases identical to TRBD2. The CDR3 runs 16 residues. Germline CDR1 is SNHLY and CDR2 is FYNNEI. Trimming at V came to 1 base and at J to 2 bases, leaving 1 base not matched to a gene.

This clone appeared once. The V call is TRBV5-1, the J call TRBJ2-5; D not certain. V shed 5 bases and J shed 3 bases, with 14 bases lying between them. The CDR3 is 14 amino acids. The V gene's germline CDR1 is SGHRS and CDR2 YFSETQ. The CDR3 is CASSPDVAEETQYF. The CDR3 DNA reads TGCGCCAGCAGTCCGGATGTAGCCGAAGAGACCCAGTACTTC.